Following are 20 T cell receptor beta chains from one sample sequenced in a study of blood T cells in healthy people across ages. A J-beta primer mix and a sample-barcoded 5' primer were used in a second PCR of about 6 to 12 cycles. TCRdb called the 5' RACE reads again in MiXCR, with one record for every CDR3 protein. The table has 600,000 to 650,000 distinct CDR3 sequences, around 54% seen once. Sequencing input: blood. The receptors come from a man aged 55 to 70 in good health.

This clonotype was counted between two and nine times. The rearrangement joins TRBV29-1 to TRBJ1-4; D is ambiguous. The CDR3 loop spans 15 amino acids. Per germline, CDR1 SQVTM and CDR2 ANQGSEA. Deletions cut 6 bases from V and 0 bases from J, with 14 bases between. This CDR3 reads CSVTAPLATNEKLFF. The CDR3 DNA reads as TGCAGCGTAACCGCGCCACTGGCAACTAATGAAAAACTGTTTTTT.

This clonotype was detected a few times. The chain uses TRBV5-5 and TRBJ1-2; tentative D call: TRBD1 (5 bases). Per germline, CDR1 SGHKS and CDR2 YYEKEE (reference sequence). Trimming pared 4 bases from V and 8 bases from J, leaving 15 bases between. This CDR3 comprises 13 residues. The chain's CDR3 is CASSPDTLGGYTF. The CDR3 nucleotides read TGTGCCAGCAGCCCGGACACCCTAGGGGGCTACACCTTC. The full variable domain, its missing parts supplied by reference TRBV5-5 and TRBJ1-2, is DAGVTQSPTHLIKTRGQQVTLRCSPISGHKSVSWYQQVLGQGPQFIFQYYEKEERGRGNFPDRFSARQFPNYSSELNVNALLLGDSALYLCASSPDTLGGYTFGSGTRLTVV.

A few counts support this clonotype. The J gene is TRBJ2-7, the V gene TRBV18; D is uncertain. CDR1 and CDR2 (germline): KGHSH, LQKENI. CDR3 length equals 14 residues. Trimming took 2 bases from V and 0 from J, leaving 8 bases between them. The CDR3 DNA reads TGTGCCAGCTCACCATGGGCTAGCTCCTACGAGCAGTACTTC. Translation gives CASSPWASSYEQYF.

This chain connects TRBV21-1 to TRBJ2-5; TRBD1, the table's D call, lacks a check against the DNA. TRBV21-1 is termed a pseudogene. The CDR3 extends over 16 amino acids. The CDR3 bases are TGTGCCAGCAGCAAATTGAAGACAGCGTACCAAGAGACCCAGTACTTC. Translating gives CASSKLKTAYQETQYF.

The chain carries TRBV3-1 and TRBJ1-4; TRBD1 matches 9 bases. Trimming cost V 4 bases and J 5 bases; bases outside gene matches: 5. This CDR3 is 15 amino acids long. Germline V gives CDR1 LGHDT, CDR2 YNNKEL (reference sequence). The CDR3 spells CASSRGTGQNEKLFF. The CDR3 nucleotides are TGTGCCAGCAGCCGGGGGACAGGGCAAAATGAAAAACTGTTTTTT.

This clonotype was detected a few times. The DNA of the CDR3 is TGCGCCAGCAGCCCTGGACAGGGGGCTTACAATGAGCAGTACTTC. The encoded protein is CASSPGQGAYNEQYF. The gene calls are TRBV4-1 and TRBJ2-5, with TRBD1 matching 11 bases. Losses at the gene ends were 4 bases for V and 11 bases for J; bases not matched to a gene: 12. The CDR3 totals 15 residues. Germline V CDR1 and CDR2: MGHRA, YSYEKL.

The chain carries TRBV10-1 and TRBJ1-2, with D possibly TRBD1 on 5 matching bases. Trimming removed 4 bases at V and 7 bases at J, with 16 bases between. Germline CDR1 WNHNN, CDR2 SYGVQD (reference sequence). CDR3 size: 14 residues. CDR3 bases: TGCGCCAGCAGTGCCGGGACCATAGGCAGTGGCTACACCTTC. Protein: CASSAGTIGSGYTF.

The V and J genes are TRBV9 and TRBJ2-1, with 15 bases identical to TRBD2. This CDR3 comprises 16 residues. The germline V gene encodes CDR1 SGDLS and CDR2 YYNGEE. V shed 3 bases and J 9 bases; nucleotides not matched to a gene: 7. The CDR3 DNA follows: TGTGCCAGCAGCGCTGGACTAGCGGGGGGGCTAAGTGAGCAGTTCTTC. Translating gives CASSAGLAGGLSEQFF.

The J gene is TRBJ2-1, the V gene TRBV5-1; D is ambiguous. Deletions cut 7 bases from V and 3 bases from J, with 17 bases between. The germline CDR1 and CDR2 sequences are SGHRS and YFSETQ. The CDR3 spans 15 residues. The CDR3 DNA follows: TGCGCCAGCGCTCGGTTAACGCCCAACTACAATGAGCAGTTCTTC. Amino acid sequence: CASARLTPNYNEQFF.

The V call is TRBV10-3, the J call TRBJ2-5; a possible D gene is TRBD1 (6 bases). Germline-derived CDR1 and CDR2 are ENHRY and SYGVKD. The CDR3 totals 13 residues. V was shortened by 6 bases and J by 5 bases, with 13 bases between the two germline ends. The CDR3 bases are TGTGCCATCAGCCCGACAGGTTCCGAGACCCAGTACTTC. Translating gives CAISPTGSETQYF.

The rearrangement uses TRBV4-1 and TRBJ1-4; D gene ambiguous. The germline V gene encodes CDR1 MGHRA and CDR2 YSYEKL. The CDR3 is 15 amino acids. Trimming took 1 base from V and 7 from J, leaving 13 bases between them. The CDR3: CASSQVGGFGEKLFF. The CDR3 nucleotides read TGCGCCAGCAGCCAAGTTGGAGGGTTTGGTGAAAAACTGTTTTTT.

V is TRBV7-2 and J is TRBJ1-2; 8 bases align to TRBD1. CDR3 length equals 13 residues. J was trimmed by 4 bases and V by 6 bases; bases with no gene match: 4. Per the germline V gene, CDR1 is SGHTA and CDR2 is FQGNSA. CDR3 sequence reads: CASRAGQGYGYTF. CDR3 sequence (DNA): TGTGCCAGCAGAGCCGGACAGGGCTATGGCTACACCTTC.

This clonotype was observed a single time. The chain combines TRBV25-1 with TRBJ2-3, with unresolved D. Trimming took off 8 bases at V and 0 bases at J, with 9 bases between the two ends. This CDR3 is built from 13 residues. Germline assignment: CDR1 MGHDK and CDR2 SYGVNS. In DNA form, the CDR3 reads TGTGCCAGCGTTGGATGGAGCACAGATACGCAGTATTTT. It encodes CASVGWSTDTQYF.

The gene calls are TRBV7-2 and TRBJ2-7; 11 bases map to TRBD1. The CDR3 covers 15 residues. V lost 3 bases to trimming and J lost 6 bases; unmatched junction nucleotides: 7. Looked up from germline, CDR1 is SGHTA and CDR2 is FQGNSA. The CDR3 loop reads CASSLGTGGLGEQYF. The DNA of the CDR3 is TGTGCCAGCAGCTTGGGGACAGGGGGTTTGGGCGAGCAGTACTTC.

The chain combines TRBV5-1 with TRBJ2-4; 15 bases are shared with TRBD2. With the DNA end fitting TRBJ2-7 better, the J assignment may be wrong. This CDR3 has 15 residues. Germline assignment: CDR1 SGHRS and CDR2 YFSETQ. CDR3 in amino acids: CASSWTSGGAYEQYF. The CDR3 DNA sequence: TGCGCCAGCAGCTGGACTAGCGGGGGGGCCTACGAGCAGTACTTC.

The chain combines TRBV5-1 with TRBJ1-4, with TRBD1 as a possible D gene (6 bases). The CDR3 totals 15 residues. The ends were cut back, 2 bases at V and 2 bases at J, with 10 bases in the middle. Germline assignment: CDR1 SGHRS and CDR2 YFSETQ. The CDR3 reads CASSFGGPTNEKLFF. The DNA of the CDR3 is TGCGCCAGCAGCTTCGGGGGGCCGACTAATGAAAAACTGTTTTTT.

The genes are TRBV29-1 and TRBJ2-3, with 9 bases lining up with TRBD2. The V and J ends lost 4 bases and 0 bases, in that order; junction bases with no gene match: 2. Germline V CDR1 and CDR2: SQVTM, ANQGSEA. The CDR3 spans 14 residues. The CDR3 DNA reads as TGCAGCGTTGTGGCGGGGGGGAGCACAGATACGCAGTATTTT. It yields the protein CSVVAGGSTDTQYF.

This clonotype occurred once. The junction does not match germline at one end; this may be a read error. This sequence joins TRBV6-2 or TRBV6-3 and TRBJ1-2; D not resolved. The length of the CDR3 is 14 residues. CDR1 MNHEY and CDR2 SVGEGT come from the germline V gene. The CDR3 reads CTSSYLAANYGYTF. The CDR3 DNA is TGTACCAGCAGTTACTTGGCCGCTAACTATGGCTACACCTTC.

The CDR3 DNA reads TGTGCCAGCACAAAAATCGGGGCAGGGGGTTACCAAGAGACCCAGTACTTC. This codes for CASTKIGAGGYQETQYF. The chain recombines TRBV27 with TRBJ2-5, with 7 bases that match TRBD1. CDR3 length: 17 residues. Germline V gene sequence: CDR1 MNHEY, CDR2 SMNVEV (reference sequence). V lost 7 bases, J lost 0 bases, and 14 bases stayed unmatched.

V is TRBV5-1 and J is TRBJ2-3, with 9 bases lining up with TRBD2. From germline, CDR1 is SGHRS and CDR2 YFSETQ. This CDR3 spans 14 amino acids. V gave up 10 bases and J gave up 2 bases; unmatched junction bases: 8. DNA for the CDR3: TGCGCCTCGACCGGCGGGGGGGCCACAGATACGCAGTATTTT. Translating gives CASTGGGATDTQYF.